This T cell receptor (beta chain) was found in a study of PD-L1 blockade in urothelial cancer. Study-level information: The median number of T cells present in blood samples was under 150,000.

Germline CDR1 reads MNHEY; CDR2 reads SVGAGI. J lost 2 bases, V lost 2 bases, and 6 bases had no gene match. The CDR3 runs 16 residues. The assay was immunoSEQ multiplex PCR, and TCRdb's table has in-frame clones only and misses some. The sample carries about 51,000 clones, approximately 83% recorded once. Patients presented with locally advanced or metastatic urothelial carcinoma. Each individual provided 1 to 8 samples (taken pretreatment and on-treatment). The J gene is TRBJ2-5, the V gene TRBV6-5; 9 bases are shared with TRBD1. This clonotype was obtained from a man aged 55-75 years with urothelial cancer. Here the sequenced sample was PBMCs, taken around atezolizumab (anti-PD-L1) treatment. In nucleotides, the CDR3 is TGTGCCAGCAGTTACGCTATGGGACAGGGACAAGAGACCCAGTACTTC. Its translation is CASSYAMGQGQETQYF.